The next 25 T cell receptor beta chains were all read from a single sample in a study of blood T cells in healthy people across ages. With a J-beta primer mix and a sample-barcoded 5' primer, a second PCR ran about 6 to 11 cycles. TCRdb fed the 5' RACE reads into MiXCR, producing one record per CDR3 protein. This table holds some 560,000 distinct CDR3 sequences, roughly a quarter found once. This sample also appeared in a second study, on T cells of mothers and their children.

The sequencing sample was made of blood. All receptors come from a boy aged 2 to 10 in good health.

The rearrangement uses TRBV2 and TRBJ2-1; maybe TRBD2 (5 bases). CDR1 is SNHLY and CDR2 is FYNNEI in the germline V gene. The ends were cut back, 3 bases at V and 2 bases at J, with 11 bases in the middle. The CDR3 runs to 15 residues. For the CDR3, the DNA is TGTGCCAGCAGTGACCGGGATCCGCCCTACAATGAGCAGTTCTTC. It codes for CASSDRDPPYNEQFF.

The chain carries TRBV7-2 and TRBJ1-4, with no clear D. The CDR3 consists of 12 residues. Per germline, CDR1 SGHTA and CDR2 FQGNSA. V was trimmed by 1 base and J by 7 bases, leaving 4 bases between them. The DNA for the CDR3 is TGTGCCAGCAGCTTAGTTGCTGAAAAACTGTTTTTT. It codes for CASSLVAEKLFF.

The rearrangement joins TRBV4-3 to TRBJ2-5, with 10 bases identical to TRBD1. The CDR3 runs to 15 residues. Germline V gene lookup returns CDR1 LGHNA and CDR2 YSLEER. The trim removed 5 bases at V and 4 bases at J, leaving 7 bases unmatched. CDR3 in amino acids: CASSMGQGFGETQYF. CDR3 bases: TGCGCCAGCAGCATGGGACAGGGGTTTGGAGAGACCCAGTACTTC.

The rearrangement links TRBV5-1 to TRBJ2-7; 11 positions agree with TRBD2. This CDR3 region has 15 residues. V shed 0 bases, J shed 3 bases, and the junction held 2 bases outside the gene matches. Germline V gene data show CDR1 as SGHRS and CDR2 as YFSETQ. The CDR3 DNA sequence: TGCGCCAGCAGCTTGGCTAGCGGGGGGTTCTACGAGCAGTACTTC. Translating it yields CASSLASGGFYEQYF.

V is TRBV6-2 or TRBV6-3 and J is TRBJ2-7; D may be TRBD1 or TRBD2 (5 bases each). From germline, CDR1 is MNHEY and CDR2 SVGEGT. CDR3 length equals 14 residues. The V gene lost 2 bases and the J gene lost 3 bases, with 11 bases spanning the gap. CDR3 sequence reads: CASSYAGSRYEQYF. CDR3 DNA sequence: TGTGCCAGCAGTTACGCAGGGAGCCGCTACGAGCAGTACTTC.

V and J are TRBV12-3 or TRBV12-4 and TRBJ2-3; D remains ambiguous. This CDR3 is 14 amino acids long. V lost 6 bases and J lost 4, with 14 bases in between. CDR3 nucleotides: TGTGCCAGCAGCTCCACGTTGGCGGCAGATACGCAGTATTTT. It is translated as CASSSTLAADTQYF.

A few counts support this clonotype. The chain employs TRBV20-1 and TRBJ2-3, with D uncertain. CDR3 length: 10 residues. Germline CDR1 DFQATT, CDR2 SNEGSKA (reference sequence). V was clipped by 8 bases and J by 1 base, with 4 bases between them. CDR3 DNA: TGCAGTACCCGCACAGATACGCAGTATTTT. Residues: CSTRTDTQYF.

This clonotype turned up a few times. The chain has TRBV15 and TRBJ2-1; D might be TRBD1 or TRBD2, each matching 5 bases. The germline V and J ends were trimmed by 0 bases and 1 base, with 16 bases remaining between them. The CDR3 contains 18 residues. Germline V CDR1 and CDR2: LNHNV, YYDKDF (reference sequence). In nucleotides, the CDR3 is TGTGCCACCAGCAGAGACTATCCGAGGGACGTTTCCTACAATGAGCAGTTCTTC. Residues: CATSRDYPRDVSYNEQFF.

The CDR3 is CASSEYPPIGTGGRYEQYF. CDR3 sequence (DNA): TGTGCCAGCAGTGAATATCCCCCCATAGGGACAGGGGGCAGGTACGAGCAGTACTTC. This chain uses TRBV25-1 with TRBJ2-7; 12 bases match TRBD1. The junction had 13 bases not matched to a gene; V was cut back by 0 bases and J by 4 bases. The CDR3 sequence is 19 residues long. Germline assignment: CDR1 MGHDK and CDR2 SYGVNS.

The genes are TRBV20-1 and TRBJ1-6, with no clear D. CDR3 length equals 14 residues. V gave up 1 base and J gave up 9 bases, with 13 bases separating them. Germline assignment: CDR1 DFQATT and CDR2 SNEGSKA (reference sequence). The CDR3 protein is CSARGGLDFSPLHF. In nucleotides, the CDR3 is TGCAGTGCTAGAGGCGGCTTAGATTTTTCACCCCTCCACTTT.

The chain is built from TRBV3-1 and TRBJ2-7, with D possibly matching TRBD2 (6 bases). This CDR3 comprises 15 residues. Germline lookup yields CDR1 LGHDT and CDR2 YNNKEL (reference sequence). Trimming removed 0 bases from V and 4 bases from J, with 13 bases in between. The CDR3 DNA sequence: TGTGCCAGCAGCCAAGATAGGACCGCGGGATACGAGCAGTACTTC. This translates into CASSQDRTAGYEQYF.

The gene calls are TRBV7-9 and TRBJ2-3; D unresolved. CDR1 is SEHNR and CDR2 is FQNEAQ in the germline V gene (reference sequence). The CDR3 contains 16 residues. Trimming cost V 0 bases and J 2 bases, with 12 bases left between them. CDR3 in DNA: TGTGCCAGCAGCTTAGCGGAGAGTAGCCACACAGATACGCAGTATTTT. It encodes CASSLAESSHTDTQYF.

CDR3: CSASVEGLNIQYF. CDR3 nucleotide sequence: TGCAGTGCTAGTGTCGAGGGACTAAACATTCAGTACTTC. This sequence joins TRBV20-1 and TRBJ2-4; D may be TRBD2 (6 bases). Germline V gene lookup returns CDR1 DFQATT and CDR2 SNEGSKA (reference sequence). V was trimmed by 3 bases and J by 6 bases, leaving 12 bases between them. CDR3 length: 13 amino acids.

This clonotype was counted only a few times. The chain combines TRBV20-1 with TRBJ1-5; 7 nucleotides line up with TRBD1. CDR1 is DFQATT and CDR2 is SNEGSKA in the germline V gene (reference sequence). The V segment lost 6 bases and the J segment 0 bases; nucleotides outside the gene matches: 5. The CDR3 length is 14 residues. This CDR3 reads CSALQGDSNQPQHF. CDR3 DNA: TGCAGTGCCCTCCAGGGGGATAGCAATCAGCCCCAGCATTTT.

The table lists this clonotype with a few counts. In DNA form, the CDR3 reads TGTGCCAGCAACAACGACAACACCTACGAGCAGTACTTC. This sequence encodes CASNNDNTYEQYF. The chain uses TRBV12-3 or TRBV12-4 and TRBJ2-7; D is ambiguous. V was clipped by 7 bases and J by 2 bases, with 12 bases between them. The CDR3 contains 13 residues.

Points on this clonotype: A junction end diverges from the germline sequence, so it may reflect a read error. The V call is TRBV7-2, the J call TRBJ1-2, with D perhaps TRBD1 (6 bases). Germline V CDR1 and CDR2: SGHTA, FQGNSA. The CDR3 sequence is 11 residues long. The CDR3 here is CASSPLRGADF. For the CDR3, the DNA is TGTGCCAGCAGCCCTCTTAGGGGGGCGGACTTC.

The chain has TRBV18 and TRBJ2-3, with TRBD2 as a possible D gene (6 bases). Trimming cost V 7 bases and J 4 bases, with 15 bases left between them. The CDR3 length is 14 residues. CDR1 and CDR2 (germline): KGHSH, LQKENI. CDR3 sequence (DNA): TGTGCCAGCTTCCAATCGGCGGGATCAGATACGCAGTATTTT. Amino acids: CASFQSAGSDTQYF.

This clonotype has more than one count but fewer than ten. The V and J genes are TRBV9 and TRBJ2-6, with D possibly being TRBD2 (5 bases). V was cut by 0 bases and J by 0 bases, with 10 bases left in between. The CDR3 runs to 17 residues. Per the germline V gene, CDR1 is SGDLS and CDR2 is YYNGEE. The CDR3: CASSVAERSSGANVLTF. The CDR3 nucleotides are TGTGCCAGCAGCGTAGCAGAGCGGTCCTCTGGGGCCAACGTCCTGACTTTC.

This rearrangement joins TRBV7-2 to TRBJ2-5, with 8 bases identical to TRBD2. The CDR3 is 14 amino acids. Germline loops: CDR1 SGHTA, CDR2 FQGNSA. The V gene end was trimmed by 1 base and the J gene end by 7 bases; junction bases not matched to a gene: 5. The CDR3 sequence is CASSLESGGGTQYF. The DNA for the CDR3 is TGTGCCAGCAGCTTAGAGAGCGGGGGAGGGACCCAGTACTTC.

Ten or more counts support this clonotype. The CDR3 nucleotides are TGCAGTGCTAGAGATCCAGGACAGGGGGCGTGGATCACTGAAGCTTTCTTT. It translates to CSARDPGQGAWITEAFF. The chain combines TRBV20-1 with TRBJ1-1, with 11 bases identical to TRBD1. This CDR3 has 17 amino acids. Germline V lookup: CDR1 DFQATT, CDR2 SNEGSKA (reference sequence). The ends lost 0 bases at V and 4 bases at J; junction bases unmatched: 10.

The rearrangement uses TRBV20-1 and TRBJ2-1; D is uncertain. There are 17 residues in the CDR3. Germline V lookup: CDR1 DFQATT, CDR2 SNEGSKA (reference sequence). Trimming cost V 0 bases and J 0 bases, with 15 bases left between them. The CDR3 spells CSARDSTGRSSYNEQFF. The CDR3, as DNA: TGCAGTGCTAGAGATTCCACTGGCCGTAGCTCCTACAATGAGCAGTTCTTC.

The chain carries TRBV7-2 and TRBJ2-5; the match to TRBD1 covers 7 bases. The J call may be wrong; the DNA end is better matched by TRBJ2-7. Germline CDR1 SGHTA, CDR2 FQGNSA. The CDR3 totals 13 residues. This CDR3 reads CASSSRTGSEQYF. As DNA, the CDR3 is TGTGCCAGCAGCTCCCGGACAGGCTCCGAGCAGTACTTC.

The gene calls are TRBV9 and TRBJ2-5, with TRBD1 matching over 10 bases. The end of the DNA fits TRBJ2-7 better, so the J call may be wrong. Germline V CDR1 and CDR2: SGDLS, YYNGEE. There are 15 residues in the CDR3. DNA for the CDR3: TGTGCCAGCAGCCTTGACAGGGGGCGGTACAACGAGCAGTACTTC. Its translation: CASSLDRGRYNEQYF.

This rearrangement joins TRBV11-2 to TRBJ1-1, with D perhaps matching TRBD1 (5 bases). V was clipped by 5 bases and J by 7 bases, with 17 bases between them. Germline loops: CDR1 SGHAT, CDR2 FQNNGV. The CDR3 has 14 residues. Here the CDR3 reads CASSPFREANEAFF. Written as DNA, the CDR3 is TGTGCCAGCAGCCCTTTCAGGGAAGCAAATGAAGCTTTCTTT.

The rearrangement uses TRBV28 and TRBJ2-7; no reliable D call. Germline CDR1 and CDR2: MDHEN and SYDVKM. The length of the CDR3 is 12 residues. Trimming removed 4 bases at V and 0 bases at J, with 4 bases between. CDR3: CASSYISYEQYF. In DNA form, the CDR3 reads TGTGCCAGCAGTTACATCTCCTACGAGCAGTACTTC.